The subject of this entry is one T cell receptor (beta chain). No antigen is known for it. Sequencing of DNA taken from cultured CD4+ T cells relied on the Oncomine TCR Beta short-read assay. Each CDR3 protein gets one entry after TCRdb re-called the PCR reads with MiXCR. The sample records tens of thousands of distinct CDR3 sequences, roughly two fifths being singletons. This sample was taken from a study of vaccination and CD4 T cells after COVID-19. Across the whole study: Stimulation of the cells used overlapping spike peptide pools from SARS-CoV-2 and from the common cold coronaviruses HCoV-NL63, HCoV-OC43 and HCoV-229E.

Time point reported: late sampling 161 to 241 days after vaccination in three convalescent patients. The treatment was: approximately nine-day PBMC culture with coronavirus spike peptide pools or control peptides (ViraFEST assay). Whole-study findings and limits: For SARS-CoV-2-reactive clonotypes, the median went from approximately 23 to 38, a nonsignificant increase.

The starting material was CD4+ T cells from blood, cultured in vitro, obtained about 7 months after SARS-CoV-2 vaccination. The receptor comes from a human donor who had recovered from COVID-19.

As DNA, the CDR3 is TGCGCCAGCAGCTCTACAGGGGGCTCTCAGCCCCAGCATTTT. Its protein product is CASSSTGGSQPQHF. V is TRBV5-1 and J is TRBJ1-5, with 9 bases lining up with TRBD1. V gave up 3 bases and J gave up 6 bases; unmatched junction bases: 4. Germline assignment: CDR1 SGHRS and CDR2 YFSETQ. The CDR3 sequence is 14 residues long. Combining the CDR3 with reference TRBV5-1 and TRBJ1-5 gives the whole variable domain KAGVTQTPRYLIKTRGQQVTLSCSPISGHRSVSWYQQTPGQGLQFLFEYFSETQRNKGNFPGRFSGRQFSNSRSEMNVSTLELGDSALYLCASSSTGGSQPQHFGDGTRLSIL.